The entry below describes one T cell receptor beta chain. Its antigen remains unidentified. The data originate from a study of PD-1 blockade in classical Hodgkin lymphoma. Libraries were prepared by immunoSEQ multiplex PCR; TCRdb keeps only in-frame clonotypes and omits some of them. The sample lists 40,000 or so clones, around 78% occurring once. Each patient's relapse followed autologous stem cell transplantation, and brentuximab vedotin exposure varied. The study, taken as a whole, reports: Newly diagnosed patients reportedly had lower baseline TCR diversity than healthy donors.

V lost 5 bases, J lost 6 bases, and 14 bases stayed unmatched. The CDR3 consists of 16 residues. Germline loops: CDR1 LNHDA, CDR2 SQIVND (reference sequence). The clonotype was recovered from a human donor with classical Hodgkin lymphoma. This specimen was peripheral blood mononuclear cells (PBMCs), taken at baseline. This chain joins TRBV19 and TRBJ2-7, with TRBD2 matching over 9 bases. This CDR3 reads CASSEVWLAGAPEQYF. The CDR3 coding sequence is TGTGCCAGTAGTGAGGTCTGGTTAGCGGGAGCCCCCGAGCAGTACTTC. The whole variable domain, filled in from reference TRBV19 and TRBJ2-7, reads DGGITQSPKYLFRKEGQNVTLSCEQNLNHDAMYWYRQDPGQGLRLIYYSQIVNDFQKGDIAEGYSVSREKKESFPLTVTSAQKNPTAFYLCASSEVWLAGAPEQYFGPGTRLTVT.